Given below is one TCR beta chain in context. Runs used v3.0 of the immunoSEQ assay and were done at survey level. TCRdb's copy holds only in-frame clones and misses some; the assay was immunoSEQ multiplex PCR. Of about 16,000 clones in the sample, 70% to 80% were seen once. The data stem from a study of long-term antiretroviral therapy in people with HIV. Trimming took off 2 bases at V and 2 bases at J, with 9 bases between the two ends. CDR1 is SGHAT, CDR2 FQNNGV, per germline. The CDR3 is made up of 14 amino acids. The receptor was derived from a man aged 35 to 55 with HIV. The chain joins TRBV11-2 to TRBJ2-5; D not resolved. The source was unsorted PBMCs, collected 2.1 years after starting antiretroviral therapy. The CDR3 region is CASSLRAGQETQYF. The CDR3 DNA follows: TGTGCCAGCAGCTTAAGGGCAGGACAAGAGACCCAGTACTTC.